This T cell receptor beta chain was observed in a study of blood T cell repertoires in COVID-19. Overall study: Whether acute or convalescent, the COVID-19 samples came from the United States, Italy and Spain. Sample material is recorded as cDNA or gDNA derived from T cells, B-cell-depleted T cells, or PBMCs.

Germline V CDR1 and CDR2: MNHEY, SVGAGI. This CDR3 comprises 15 residues. With 8 bases removed from V and 4 bases from J, the gap between germline ends came to 18 bases. As processed by the authors: Amplification of reference gene primers provided the estimated nucleated cell counts. Sequenced by immunoSEQ multiplex PCR; TCRdb stores in-frame clones only, minus some. V, J and clone size are those of that table, while D and trimming were read from the DNA. This sample yields 75,000 to 100,000 clones, of which around 80% are seen a single time; just over 20% belongs to the top ten. The material sequenced was peripheral blood. The genes are TRBV6-5 and TRBJ2-4, with D possibly being TRBD1 (5 bases). The receptor was derived from a human donor in a cohort sampled during active COVID-19. CDR3 amino acids: CASRREGSRKNIQYF. As DNA, the CDR3 is TGTGCCAGCCGCAGGGAAGGCTCCAGAAAAAACATTCAGTACTTC.